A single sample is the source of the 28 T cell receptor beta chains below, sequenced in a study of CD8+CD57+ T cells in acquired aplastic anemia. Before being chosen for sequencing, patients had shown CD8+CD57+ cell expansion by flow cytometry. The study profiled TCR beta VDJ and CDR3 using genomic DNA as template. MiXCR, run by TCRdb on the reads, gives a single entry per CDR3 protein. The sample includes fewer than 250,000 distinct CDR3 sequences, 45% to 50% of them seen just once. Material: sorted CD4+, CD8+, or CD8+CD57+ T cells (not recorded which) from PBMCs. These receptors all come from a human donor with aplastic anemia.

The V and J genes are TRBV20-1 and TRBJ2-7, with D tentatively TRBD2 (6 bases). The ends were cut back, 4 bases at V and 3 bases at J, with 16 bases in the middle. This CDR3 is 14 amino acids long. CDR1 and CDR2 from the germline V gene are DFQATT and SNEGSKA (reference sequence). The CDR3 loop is CSAISPGDRYEQYF. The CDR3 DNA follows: TGCAGTGCTATCTCACCGGGGGATCGCTACGAGCAGTACTTC.

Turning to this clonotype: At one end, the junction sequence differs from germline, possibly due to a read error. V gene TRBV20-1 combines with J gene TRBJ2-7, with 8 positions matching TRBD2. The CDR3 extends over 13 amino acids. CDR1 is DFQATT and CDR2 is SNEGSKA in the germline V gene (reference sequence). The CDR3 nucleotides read TGCAATGCTGCGCGGGGGGAGGGAGGCGAGCAGTACTTC. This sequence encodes CNAARGEGGEQYF.

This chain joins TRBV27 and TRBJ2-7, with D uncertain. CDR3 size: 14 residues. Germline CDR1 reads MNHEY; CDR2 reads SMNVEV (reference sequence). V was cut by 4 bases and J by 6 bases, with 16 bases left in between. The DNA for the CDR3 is TGTGCCAGCAGTTCGCGACTGGCCCCCCCCGAGCAGTACTTC. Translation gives CASSSRLAPPEQYF.

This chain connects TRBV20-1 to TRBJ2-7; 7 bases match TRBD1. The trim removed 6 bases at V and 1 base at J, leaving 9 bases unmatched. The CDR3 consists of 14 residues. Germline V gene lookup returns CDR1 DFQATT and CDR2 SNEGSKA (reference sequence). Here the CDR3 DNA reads TGCAGTGCCAACAGGGGAAGAGGATCCTACGAGCAGTACTTC. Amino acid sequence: CSANRGRGSYEQYF.

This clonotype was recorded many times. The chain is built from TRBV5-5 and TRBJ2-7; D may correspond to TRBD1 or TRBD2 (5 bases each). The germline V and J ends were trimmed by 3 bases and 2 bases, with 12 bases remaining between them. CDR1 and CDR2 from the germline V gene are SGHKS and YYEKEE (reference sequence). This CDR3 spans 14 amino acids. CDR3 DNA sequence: TGTGCCAGCAGCTCTCCGGGACGGGCCTACGAGCAGTACTTC. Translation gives CASSSPGRAYEQYF. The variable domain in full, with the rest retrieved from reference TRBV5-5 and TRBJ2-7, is DAGVTQSPTHLIKTRGQQVTLRCSPISGHKSVSWYQQVLGQGPQFIFQYYEKEERGRGNFPDRFSARQFPNYSSELNVNALLLGDSALYLCASSSPGRAYEQYFGPGTRLTVT.

The CDR3 sequence is CASSRVAGGKTNEQFF. The DNA for the CDR3 is TGTGCCAGCAGCAGAGTAGCGGGGGGTAAGACCAATGAGCAGTTCTTC. The chain recombines TRBV7-6 with TRBJ2-1; 10 nucleotides align to TRBD2. The J segment lost 6 bases and the V segment lost 5 bases, leaving 10 bases of the junction unmatched. This CDR3 spans 16 amino acids. From germline, CDR1 is SGHVS and CDR2 FNYEAQ.

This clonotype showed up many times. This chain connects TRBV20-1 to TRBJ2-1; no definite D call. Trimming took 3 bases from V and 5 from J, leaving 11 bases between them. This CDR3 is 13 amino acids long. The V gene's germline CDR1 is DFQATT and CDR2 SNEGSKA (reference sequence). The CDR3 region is CSASSRIDNEQFF. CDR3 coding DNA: TGCAGTGCTAGTAGCAGGATCGACAATGAGCAGTTCTTC.

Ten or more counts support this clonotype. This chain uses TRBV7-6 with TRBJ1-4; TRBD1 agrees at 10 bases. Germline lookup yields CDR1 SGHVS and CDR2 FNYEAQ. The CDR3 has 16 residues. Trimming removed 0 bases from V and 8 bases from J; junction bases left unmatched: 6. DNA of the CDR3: TGTGCCAGCAGCTTAGCCCGGGACAGGGGAGGAGAAAAACTGTTTTTT. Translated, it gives CASSLARDRGGEKLFF.

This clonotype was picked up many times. CDR3 DNA sequence: TGTGCCAGCAGTGATAGGGAGAACACCGGGGAGCTGTTTTTT. This translates into CASSDRENTGELFF. The chain is built from TRBV6-4 and TRBJ2-2; D gene uncertain. The CDR3 contains 14 residues. Looked up from germline, CDR1 is MRHNA and CDR2 is SNTAGT. Trimming cost V 3 bases and J 1 base, with 6 bases left between them.

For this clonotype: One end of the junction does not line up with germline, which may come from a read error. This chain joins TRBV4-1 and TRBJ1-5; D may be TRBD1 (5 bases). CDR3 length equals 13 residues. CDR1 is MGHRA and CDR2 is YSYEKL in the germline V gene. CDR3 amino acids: CASSQGGNQPRHF. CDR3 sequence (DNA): TGCGCCAGCAGCCAAGGGGGCAATCAGCCCCGGCATTTT.

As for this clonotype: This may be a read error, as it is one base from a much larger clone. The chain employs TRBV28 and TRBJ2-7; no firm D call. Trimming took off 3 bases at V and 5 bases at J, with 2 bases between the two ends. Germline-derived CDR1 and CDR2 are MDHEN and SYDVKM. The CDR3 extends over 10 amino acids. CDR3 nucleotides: TGTGCCAGCAGTTTGCACGAGCAGTACTTC. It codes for CASSLHEQYF.

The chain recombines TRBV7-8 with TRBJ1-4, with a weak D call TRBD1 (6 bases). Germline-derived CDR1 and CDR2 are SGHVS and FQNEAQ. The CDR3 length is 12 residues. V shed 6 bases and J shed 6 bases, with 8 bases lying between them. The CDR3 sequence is CASSRQDEKLFF. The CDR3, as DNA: TGTGCCAGCAGTCGACAGGATGAAAAACTGTTTTTT.

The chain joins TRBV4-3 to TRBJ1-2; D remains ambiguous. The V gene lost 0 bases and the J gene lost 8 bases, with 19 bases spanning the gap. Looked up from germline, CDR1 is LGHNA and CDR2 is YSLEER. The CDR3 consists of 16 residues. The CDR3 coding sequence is TGCGCCAGCAGCCAAGATGTGGGCAGAGGAGCGAGAGGCTACACCTTC. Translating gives CASSQDVGRGARGYTF.

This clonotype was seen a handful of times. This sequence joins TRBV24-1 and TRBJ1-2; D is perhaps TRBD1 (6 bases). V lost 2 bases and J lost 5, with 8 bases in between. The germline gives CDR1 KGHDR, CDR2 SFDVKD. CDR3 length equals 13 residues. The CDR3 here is CATSDSTGYGYTF. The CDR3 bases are TGTGCCACCAGTGATTCCACAGGGTATGGCTACACCTTC.

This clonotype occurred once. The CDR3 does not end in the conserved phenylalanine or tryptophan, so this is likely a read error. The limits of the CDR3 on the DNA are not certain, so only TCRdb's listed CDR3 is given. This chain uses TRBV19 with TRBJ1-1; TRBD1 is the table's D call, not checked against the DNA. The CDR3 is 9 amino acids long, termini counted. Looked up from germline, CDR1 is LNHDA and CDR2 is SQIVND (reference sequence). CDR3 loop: CASSTSPGV.

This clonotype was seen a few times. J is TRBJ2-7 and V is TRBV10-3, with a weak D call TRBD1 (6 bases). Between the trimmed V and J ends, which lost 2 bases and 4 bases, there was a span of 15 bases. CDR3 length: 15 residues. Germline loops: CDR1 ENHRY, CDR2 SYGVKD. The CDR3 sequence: CAISEGTSEGYEQYF. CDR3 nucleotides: TGTGCCATCAGTGAGGGGACATCAGAAGGATACGAGCAGTACTTC.

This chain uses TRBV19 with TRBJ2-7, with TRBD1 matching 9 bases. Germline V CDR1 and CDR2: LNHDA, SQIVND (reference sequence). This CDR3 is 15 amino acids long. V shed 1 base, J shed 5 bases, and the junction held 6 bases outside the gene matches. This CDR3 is CASSIVGTGTHEQYF. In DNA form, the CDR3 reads TGTGCCAGTAGTATAGTCGGGACAGGGACCCACGAGCAGTACTTC.

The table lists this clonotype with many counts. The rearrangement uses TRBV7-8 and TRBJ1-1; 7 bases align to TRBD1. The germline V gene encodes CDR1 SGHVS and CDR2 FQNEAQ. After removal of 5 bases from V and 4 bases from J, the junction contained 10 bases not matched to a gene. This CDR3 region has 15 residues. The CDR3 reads CASSPRTGTSTEAFF. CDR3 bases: TGTGCCAGCAGCCCGAGGACAGGTACAAGCACTGAAGCTTTCTTT. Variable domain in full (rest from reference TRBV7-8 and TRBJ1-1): GAGVSQSPRYKVAKRGQDVALRCDPISGHVSLFWYQQALGQGPEFLTYFQNEAQLDKSGLPSDRFFAERPEGSVSTLKIQRTQQEDSAVYLCASSPRTGTSTEAFFGQGTRLTVV.

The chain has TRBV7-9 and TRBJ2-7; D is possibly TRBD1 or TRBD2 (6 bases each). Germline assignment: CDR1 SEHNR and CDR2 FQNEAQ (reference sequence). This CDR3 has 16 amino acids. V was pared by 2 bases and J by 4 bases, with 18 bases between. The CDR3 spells CASSLPPGAALYEQYF. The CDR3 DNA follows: TGTGCCAGCAGCTTACCCCCGGGGGCTGCTCTTTACGAGCAGTACTTC. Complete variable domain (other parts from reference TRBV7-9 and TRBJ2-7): DTGVSQNPRHKITKRGQNVTFRCDPISEHNRLYWYRQTLGQGPEFLTYFQNEAQLEKSRLLSDRFSAERPKGSFSTLEIQRTEQGDSAMYLCASSLPPGAALYEQYFGPGTRLTVT.

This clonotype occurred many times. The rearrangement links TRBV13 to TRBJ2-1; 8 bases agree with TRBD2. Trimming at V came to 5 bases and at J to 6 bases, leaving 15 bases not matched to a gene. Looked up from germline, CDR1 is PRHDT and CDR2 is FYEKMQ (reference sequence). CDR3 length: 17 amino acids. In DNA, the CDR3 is TGTGCCAGCAGCCCTCCCCTGGGTAGCGGGAATTCCAATGAGCAGTTCTTC. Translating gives CASSPPLGSGNSNEQFF.

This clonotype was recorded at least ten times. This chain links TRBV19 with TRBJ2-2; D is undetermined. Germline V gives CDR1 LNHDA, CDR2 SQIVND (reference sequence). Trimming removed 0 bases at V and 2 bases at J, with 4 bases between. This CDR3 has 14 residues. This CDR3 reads CASSIEPNTGELFF. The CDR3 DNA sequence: TGTGCCAGTAGTATAGAACCCAACACCGGGGAGCTGTTTTTT.

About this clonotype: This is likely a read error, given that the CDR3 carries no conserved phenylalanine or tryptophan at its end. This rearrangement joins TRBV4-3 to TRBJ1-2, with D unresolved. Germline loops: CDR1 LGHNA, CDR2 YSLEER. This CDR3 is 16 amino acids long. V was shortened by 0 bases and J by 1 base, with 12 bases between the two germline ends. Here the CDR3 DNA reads TGCGCCAGCAGCCAAGATGGCACGGCAGTTAACTATGGCTACACCCTC. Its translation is CASSQDGTAVNYGYTL.

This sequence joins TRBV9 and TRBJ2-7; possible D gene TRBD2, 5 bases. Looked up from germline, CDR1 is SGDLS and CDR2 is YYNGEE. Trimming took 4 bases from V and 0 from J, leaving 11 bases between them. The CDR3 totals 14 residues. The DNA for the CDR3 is TGTGCCAGCAGCCCCATTGGGAGCTCCTACGAGCAGTACTTC. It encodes CASSPIGSSYEQYF.

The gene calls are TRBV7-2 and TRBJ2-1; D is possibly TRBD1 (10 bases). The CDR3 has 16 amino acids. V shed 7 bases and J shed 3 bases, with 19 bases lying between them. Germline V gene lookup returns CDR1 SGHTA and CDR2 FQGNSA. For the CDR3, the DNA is TGTGCCAGCACCCCTAGCGGGACAGGGGTCTACAATGAGCAGTTCTTC. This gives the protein CASTPSGTGVYNEQFF.

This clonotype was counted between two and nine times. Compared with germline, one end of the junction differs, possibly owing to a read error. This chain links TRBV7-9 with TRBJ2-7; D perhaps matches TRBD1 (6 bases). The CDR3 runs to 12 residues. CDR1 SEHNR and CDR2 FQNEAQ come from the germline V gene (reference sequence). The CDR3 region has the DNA TGTGCCAGCAGCTTAGGGTCGGACAGTCGGCTCTTC. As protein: CASSLGSDSRLF.

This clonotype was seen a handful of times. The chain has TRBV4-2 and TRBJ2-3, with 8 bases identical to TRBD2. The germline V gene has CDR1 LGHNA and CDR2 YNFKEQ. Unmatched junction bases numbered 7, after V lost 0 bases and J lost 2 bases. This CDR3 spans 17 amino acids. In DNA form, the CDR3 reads TGTGCCAGCAGCCAAGAGGGGCCTAGCGGGCCCACAGATACGCAGTATTTT. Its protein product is CASSQEGPSGPTDTQYF.

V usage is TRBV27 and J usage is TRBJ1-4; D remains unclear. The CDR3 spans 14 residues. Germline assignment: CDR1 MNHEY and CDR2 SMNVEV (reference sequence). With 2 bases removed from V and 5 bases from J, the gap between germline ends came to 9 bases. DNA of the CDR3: TGTGCCAGCAGTTTAGGGATTTCGAATGAAAAACTGTTTTTT. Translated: CASSLGISNEKLFF.

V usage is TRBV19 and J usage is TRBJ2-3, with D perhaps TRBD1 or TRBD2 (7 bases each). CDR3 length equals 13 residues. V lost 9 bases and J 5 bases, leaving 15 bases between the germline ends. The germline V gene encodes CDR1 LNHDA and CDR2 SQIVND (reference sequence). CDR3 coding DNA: TGTGCCAGCCAGGGGGGGAACCGAGATACGCAGTATTTT. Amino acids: CASQGGNRDTQYF.